A single sample is the source of the 24 T cell receptor beta chains below, sequenced in a study of sequential checkpoint blockade in melanoma. Sequencing used immunoSEQ multiplex PCR; TCRdb keeps in-frame clones, though not all of them. The table has roughly 16,000 clones, 70% seen once. The treatment was: randomized to nivolumab then ipilimumab (arm A) or the reverse (arm B). The material sequenced was CD8+ T cells sorted from blood (inferred from file names), taken from a patient given nivolumab and ipilimumab in sequence. The receptors come from a human donor with melanoma.

Comments on this clone: This specimen includes other DNA sequences encoding the same CDR3. The rearrangement links TRBV9 to TRBJ2-7; 7 bases map to TRBD1. Germline V CDR1 and CDR2: SGDLS, YYNGEE. V was clipped by 0 bases and J by 2 bases; unmatched bases: 2. CDR3 length equals 14 residues. The CDR3 bases are TGTGCCAGCAGCGTAGGAGGGGGCACCTACGAGCAGTACTTC. The encoded protein is CASSVGGGTYEQYF.

J is TRBJ2-7 and V is TRBV11-2; D is unclear. Germline V gene sequence: CDR1 SGHAT, CDR2 FQNNGV. CDR3 size: 14 residues. Trimming cost V 1 base and J 1 base, with 8 bases left between them. The CDR3 here is CASSLVGGSYEQYF. The CDR3 DNA follows: TGTGCCAGCAGCTTAGTCGGCGGATCCTACGAGCAGTACTTC.

The J gene is TRBJ1-2, the V gene TRBV27, with a tentative D call TRBD1 (5 bases). Per germline, CDR1 MNHEY and CDR2 SMNVEV (reference sequence). CDR3 length: 15 residues. The V end lost 5 bases, the J end lost 7 bases, and 20 bases lay between the germline ends. CDR3 bases: TGTGCCAGCAGTCCCCTCGAGGGCGCGGGGGGTGGCTACACCTTC. Amino acid sequence: CASSPLEGAGGGYTF.

The genes are TRBV6-5 and TRBJ2-7, with D hard to call. Trimming took 0 bases from V and 1 from J, leaving 4 bases between them. CDR1 MNHEY and CDR2 SVGAGI come from the germline V gene. The CDR3 has 13 residues. DNA of the CDR3: TGTGCCAGCAGTTACTCGAGTTCCTACGAGCAGTACTTC. Encoded protein: CASSYSSSYEQYF.

This clone has a handful of counts. This chain links TRBV13 with TRBJ2-1; 9 bases fit TRBD2. The ends lost 5 bases at V and 0 bases at J; junction bases unmatched: 2. CDR3 length: 15 amino acids. Germline V lookup: CDR1 PRHDT, CDR2 FYEKMQ (reference sequence). CDR3 region: CASSLAGSSYNEQFF. The CDR3 nucleotides are TGTGCCAGCAGCCTAGCGGGGAGCTCCTACAATGAGCAGTTCTTC.

The chain links TRBV2 to TRBJ2-5; 9 positions match TRBD1. V shed 9 bases, J shed 1 base, and the junction held 6 bases outside the gene matches. Germline values: CDR1 SNHLY, CDR2 FYNNEI. The CDR3 has 14 amino acids. The CDR3 region has the DNA TGTGCCAGTTGGACAGGGGAACCCCAAGAGACCCAGTACTTC. Translation: CASWTGEPQETQYF.

The chain uses TRBV6-4 and TRBJ2-3; perhaps TRBD2 as D (5 bases). The CDR3 runs 13 residues. CDR1 and CDR2 (germline): MRHNA, SNTAGT. Trimming removed 6 bases at V and 5 bases at J, with 12 bases between. The CDR3 DNA reads TGTGCCAGCAGCGGACGGGCGGGAGATACGCAGTATTTT. It codes for CASSGRAGDTQYF.

This clone has only a few counts. V and J are TRBV14 and TRBJ2-1; D remains ambiguous. Germline V CDR1 and CDR2: SGHDN, FVKESK. V lost 5 bases to trimming and J lost 3 bases, with 8 bases between them. The CDR3 extends over 13 amino acids. CDR3 DNA sequence: TGTGCCAGCAGCTTAAATCTCTACAATGAGCAGTTCTTC. Translation gives CASSLNLYNEQFF.

The chain recombines TRBV4-1 with TRBJ1-1; possibly TRBD1 for D (6 bases). Trimming shortened V by 0 bases and J by 7 bases, and 15 bases separated the two germline ends. This CDR3 region has 15 residues. From germline, CDR1 is MGHRA and CDR2 YSYEKL. The CDR3 region is CASSQDGAGVGEAFF. DNA for the CDR3: TGCGCCAGCAGCCAAGATGGGGCAGGGGTCGGTGAAGCTTTCTTT.

Concerning this clone: Other DNA sequences within the sample encode an identical CDR3. The chain is built from TRBV4-3 and TRBJ2-7; 13 bases line up with TRBD2. In germline, CDR1 is LGHNA, CDR2 YSLEER. This CDR3 spans 15 amino acids. J was trimmed by 4 bases and V by 3 bases; bases with no gene match: 3. This chain's CDR3 is CASSQGTSGIYEQYF. CDR3 bases: TGCGCCAGCAGCCAGGGGACTAGCGGGATTTACGAGCAGTACTTC.

The gene calls are TRBV9 and TRBJ1-1; no clear D. This CDR3 has 14 amino acids. The germline gives CDR1 SGDLS, CDR2 YYNGEE. V was shortened by 0 bases and J by 0 bases, with 6 bases between the two germline ends. Here the CDR3 reads CASSVVQLNTEAFF. CDR3 in DNA: TGTGCCAGCAGCGTAGTACAGCTGAACACTGAAGCTTTCTTT.

This chain uses TRBV4-3 with TRBJ2-2; 7 bases are a match to TRBD1. The CDR3 has 15 amino acids. Germline lookup yields CDR1 LGHNA and CDR2 YSLEER. Trimming took 0 bases from V and 7 from J; bases not matched to a gene: 5. The chain's CDR3 is CASSQDGWDSGELFF. CDR3 sequence (DNA): TGCGCCAGCAGCCAAGATGGTTGGGACAGCGGGGAGCTGTTTTTT.

This rearrangement joins TRBV9 to TRBJ2-7; TRBD1 agrees at 9 bases. The junction had 3 bases not matched to a gene; V was cut back by 0 bases and J by 2 bases. CDR3 size: 15 residues. Germline values: CDR1 SGDLS, CDR2 YYNGEE. The CDR3 nucleotides read TGTGCCAGCAGCGTAGGGGACAGGGTGGCCTACGAGCAGTACTTC. Translation: CASSVGDRVAYEQYF.

V and J are TRBV2 and TRBJ2-7, with 11 bases matching TRBD1. Trimming removed 7 bases from V and 5 bases from J; junction bases left unmatched: 7. The germline gives CDR1 SNHLY, CDR2 FYNNEI. The CDR3 runs 14 residues. In DNA, the CDR3 is TGTGCCAGCACCCGGACAGGGGGCACGAACGAGCAGTACTTC. Protein: CASTRTGGTNEQYF. The whole variable domain, remainder taken from reference TRBV2 and TRBJ2-7, is EPEVTQTPSHQVTQMGQEVILRCVPISNHLYFYWYRQILGQKVEFLVSFYNNEISEKSEIFDDQFSVERPDGSNFTLKIRSTKLEDSAMYFCASTRTGGTNEQYFGPGTRLTVT.

The V gene is TRBV14, the J gene TRBJ2-5, with 15 nucleotides matching TRBD2. The J segment lost 5 bases and the V segment lost 1 base, leaving 8 bases of the junction unmatched. Germline V gene data show CDR1 as SGHDN and CDR2 as FVKESK. CDR3 length: 18 amino acids. CDR3 in amino acids: CASSQGYRTSGRGETQYF. CDR3 sequence (DNA): TGTGCCAGCAGCCAAGGGTATCGGACTAGCGGGAGGGGCGAGACCCAGTACTTC.

This clone was counted between two and nine times. The chain carries TRBV6-5 and TRBJ2-5, with 8 bases lining up with TRBD2. The J call is in doubt because the DNA end fits TRBJ2-7 better. In germline, CDR1 is MNHEY, CDR2 SVGAGI. The CDR3 covers 15 residues. The CDR3 sequence: CASSYNGREINEQYF. The CDR3 region has the DNA TGTGCCAGCAGTTACAACGGGAGGGAGATAAACGAGCAGTACTTC.

This clone was observed a few times. The J gene is TRBJ1-2, the V gene TRBV9, with TRBD1 identical over 12 bases. The J segment lost 4 bases and the V segment lost 3 bases, leaving 10 bases of the junction unmatched. The CDR3 length is 17 residues. Germline CDR1 reads SGDLS; CDR2 reads YYNGEE. The CDR3, as DNA: TGTGCCAGCAGCGCGAATGCCGGGACAGGGGGCATCTATGGCTACACCTTC. It codes for CASSANAGTGGIYGYTF.

The gene calls are TRBV13 and TRBJ2-7, with 10 bases aligning to TRBD1. V shed 5 bases and J 5 bases; nucleotides not matched to a gene: 6. CDR3 length: 14 residues. Germline CDR1 reads PRHDT; CDR2 reads FYEKMQ (reference sequence). CDR3 in amino acids: CASSQGDRGNEQYF. The CDR3 DNA is TGTGCCAGCAGCCAGGGGGACAGGGGAAACGAGCAGTACTTC.

The chain combines TRBV9 with TRBJ1-2; D call uncertain. The CDR3 has 13 amino acids. Germline loops: CDR1 SGDLS, CDR2 YYNGEE. V gave up 3 bases and J gave up 4 bases, with 10 bases separating them. CDR3 residues: CASSEAAAYGYTF. The CDR3 DNA reads TGTGCCAGCAGCGAGGCTGCGGCCTATGGCTACACCTTC.

The gene calls are TRBV5-4 and TRBJ2-2, with 7 bases identical to TRBD1. The CDR3 is made up of 14 amino acids. V lost 3 bases to trimming and J lost 6 bases; unmatched junction nucleotides: 5. Per the germline V gene, CDR1 is SGHNT and CDR2 is YYREEE (reference sequence). The CDR3 loop is CASSSGQRAGELFF. DNA for the CDR3: TGTGCCAGCAGCTCGGGACAGAGGGCCGGGGAGCTGTTTTTT.

This clone came up a few times. V is TRBV7-9 and J is TRBJ2-7; D may be TRBD1 (5 bases). CDR1 is SEHNR and CDR2 is FQNEAQ in the germline V gene (reference sequence). There are 13 residues in the CDR3. The CDR3 nucleotides read TGTGCAGAGCAACCCGACAGCTCCTACGAGCAGTACTTC. Its translation: CAEQPDSSYEQYF.

The chain is built from TRBV2 and TRBJ2-7; tentative D call: TRBD2 (6 bases). The V end was cut by 6 bases, the J end by 0 bases, with 9 bases between. The germline gives CDR1 SNHLY, CDR2 FYNNEI. This CDR3 comprises 13 residues. The CDR3 coding sequence is TGTGCCAGCAGCCACGGGGGCTCCTACGAGCAGTACTTC. Translating it yields CASSHGGSYEQYF.

By frequency in the sample, this clone is medium-sized. The chain carries TRBV28 and TRBJ1-2; D is ambiguous. Deletions cut 2 bases from V and 2 bases from J, with 6 bases between. The CDR3 runs to 13 residues. Per germline, CDR1 MDHEN and CDR2 SYDVKM. The CDR3 DNA reads as TGTGCCAGCAGTTTAGGGCAGAACTATGGCTACACCTTC. It specifies CASSLGQNYGYTF.

V and J are TRBV9 and TRBJ2-3; TRBD1 matches at 7 bases. Trimming cost V 3 bases and J 0 bases; bases outside gene matches: 7. CDR1 SGDLS and CDR2 YYNGEE come from the germline V gene. This CDR3 contains 16 residues. CDR3 amino acids: CASSAGTGASTDTQYF. Written as DNA, the CDR3 is TGTGCCAGCAGCGCCGGAACAGGGGCTAGCACAGATACGCAGTATTTT.